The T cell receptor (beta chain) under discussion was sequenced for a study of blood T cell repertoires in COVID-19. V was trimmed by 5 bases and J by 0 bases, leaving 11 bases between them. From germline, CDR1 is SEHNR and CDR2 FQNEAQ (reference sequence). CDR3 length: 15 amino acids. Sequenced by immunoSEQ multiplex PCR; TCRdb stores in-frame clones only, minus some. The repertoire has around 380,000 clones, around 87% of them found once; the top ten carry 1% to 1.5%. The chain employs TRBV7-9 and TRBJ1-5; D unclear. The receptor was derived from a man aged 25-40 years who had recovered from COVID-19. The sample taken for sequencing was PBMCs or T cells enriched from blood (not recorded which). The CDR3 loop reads CASSQGGSSNQPQHF. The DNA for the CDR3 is TGTGCCAGCAGCCAAGGCGGGAGTAGCAATCAGCCCCAGCATTTT.